This T cell receptor (beta chain) is drawn from a study of blood T cell repertoires in COVID-19 (dated by TCRdb to the early 2020s). Some background on the complete study: Samples covering the acute and convalescent phases of COVID-19 were provided by collaborators in the United States, Italy and Spain. The material from the prospective study consisted of cDNA or gDNA derived from T cells, B-cell-depleted T cells, or PBMCs. Deeply sampled blood TCRbeta repertoires from subjects exposed to, actively infected with, or recovered from COVID-19 were included in the dataset. A freely available public database, intended as a resource for researchers studying the immune response to SARS-CoV-2, is where the repertoires were released. The samples were drawn from the first 160 participants of the ongoing ImmuneRACE study and from 1,254 subjects provided by 6 global collaborators. The sample metadata nearly always contained a de-identified subject ID, COVID-19 status, age in years and sex. Where available, HLA class I and class II types were obtained from metadata supplied by the sample provider rather than from assay-based typing. Study-wide findings and limitations: How much clinical and demographic metadata was included differed by source and by participant, and the metadata was provided uncurated.

The collaborating institutions used their own protocols to collect whole blood in K2EDTA tubes. For TCRbeta analysis, collaborators shipped samples as frozen whole blood, isolated PBMCs, or DNA extracted from either of those sample types. This clone was observed a few times. It has no known antigen specificity. No base quality values were provided; no much bigger clone lies one nucleotide off. The immunoSEQ Assay, a bias-controlled multiplex PCR, was used to amplify TCRbeta CDR3 regions from genomic DNA. The original pipeline was this. Within the assay, amplification of reference gene primers was used to estimate how many nucleated cells each sample contained. To quantify the absolute abundance of each unique TCRbeta CDR3 rearrangement, sequence reads were collapsed and filtered. Productive Simpson clonality was computed per sample as the square root of Simpson's diversity index over productive rearrangements. The immuneACCESS repertoire file appears here via TCRdb, limited to in-frame rearrangements. These files lack a portion of the clones; in checked studies, under half of the deficit traces to unresolved V genes, and the cause of the others is not known. The V and J calls and the clone size are those of that table, but D and trimming were determined from the DNA. Within this sample are more than 85,000 clones, with around 76% of them counted one time only. The top ten constitute approximately 19% of the sample.

The source material was peripheral blood. The TCR comes from a woman aged 70-85 years with acute or convalescent COVID-19.

The DNA is TGTGCCAGCAGCGTCCGGGACAGGGATAACTACACCTTC. This encodes CASSVRDRDNYTF. The chain was built from TRBV5-4 and TRBJ1-2, with 9 bases aligning to TRBD1. At the junction V is shortened by 4 bases and J by 10 bases; bases outside the gene matches: 8. For CDR1 and CDR2, the germline V gene (reference sequence) lists SGHNT and YYREEE. The CDR3 starts with the cysteine, ends with the phenylalanine, and has 13 residues. This entry keeps only the CDR3 DNA: 39 bases, framed from base 1.